This is a list of T cell receptor beta chains from one sample in a study of OX40 agonist ivuxolimab in advanced cancers. Assay used: immunoSEQ multiplex PCR; TCRdb lists only in-frame clones, some missing. The sample records tens of thousands of clones, around 87% being singletons. This material consisted of CD4+ or CD8+ T cells sorted from blood, taken in a trial of the OX40 agonist ivuxolimab. The receptors here all came from an adult with an advanced solid tumor such as melanoma, head and neck, liver or kidney cancer. Each CDR3 is given with its conserved first and last residue.

v_gene: TRBV29-1; CDR3aa: CSVGEYSNQPQHF
v_gene: TRBV15; CDR3aa: CATAQAGGPETQYF
v_gene: TRBV7-2; CDR3aa: CASSLEFANQPQHF
v_gene: TRBV7-8; CDR3aa: CASSRGVVETQYF
v_gene: TRBV19; CDR3aa: CASSTLAGGPNIQYF
v_gene: TRBV5-1; CDR3aa: CASSTERTVGNEKLFF
v_gene: TRBV27; CDR3aa: CASSLLNKDRGGNSPLHF
v_gene: TRBV29-1; CDR3aa: CSVDSWNTGELFF
v_gene: TRBV29-1; CDR3aa: CSVAEALSTDTQYF
v_gene: TRBV2; CDR3aa: CASRNPLVTDTQYF
v_gene: TRBV9; CDR3aa: CASSVEVGELFF
v_gene: TRBV25-1; CDR3aa: CASTSDTSYEQYF
v_gene: TRBV4-3; CDR3aa: CASSQVQGGNGYTF
v_gene: TRBV4-3; CDR3aa: CASSLRQDTEAFF
v_gene: TRBV2; CDR3aa: CASSPDGNTEAFF
v_gene: TRBV25-1; CDR3aa: CASSDPQGLDEQYF
v_gene: TRBV21-1; CDR3aa: CASSKLGAGVRGYSPLHF
v_gene: TRBV7-2; CDR3aa: CASSSTGTDTQYF
v_gene: TRBV4-2; CDR3aa: CASSLQGKGHEQYF
v_gene: TRBV15; CDR3aa: CATSRDSNTQYF
v_gene: TRBV10-3; CDR3aa: CAILRTSGNSYEQYF
v_gene: TRBV7-2; CDR3aa: CASSWGGQGVGNEKLFF
v_gene: TRBV5-6; CDR3aa: CASSLVLALRGYTF
v_gene: TRBV29-1; CDR3aa: CSVITGVRYGYTF
v_gene: TRBV6-6; CDR3aa: CASRDGRLLYNEQFF
v_gene: TRBV7-9; CDR3aa: CASSPTGGNTEAFF
v_gene: TRBV5-1; CDR3aa: CASSLEGNPPKAFF
v_gene: TRBV11-1; CDR3aa: CASSTGLAGMKFF
v_gene: TRBV5-1; CDR3aa: CASSLAGSSYEQYF
v_gene: TRBV29-1; CDR3aa: CSVTSGTGNTEAFF
v_gene: TRBV4-2; CDR3aa: CASRGGPNTGELFF
v_gene: TRBV19; CDR3aa: CASSIQDLNTEAFF
v_gene: TRBV4-1; CDR3aa: CASSQMGVQETQYF
v_gene: TRBV10-3; CDR3aa: CAISEGSSPLHF
v_gene: TRBV5-1; CDR3aa: CASREGWVGANVLTF
v_gene: TRBV6-1; CDR3aa: CAISDRGLGEQYF
v_gene: TRBV4-1; CDR3aa: CASSPEGVSNQPQHF
v_gene: TRBV6-5; CDR3aa: CASSLTASNEKLFF
v_gene: TRBV6-1; CDR3aa: CASSDGGSNQPQHF
v_gene: TRBV7-8; CDR3aa: CASSLNVLFGVLNYEQYF
v_gene: TRBV28; CDR3aa: CASRAGGRYEQYF
v_gene: TRBV5-1; CDR3aa: CASSVSIHSGNTIYF